Sequencing of this T cell receptor (beta chain) was carried out in a study of blood T cell repertoires in COVID-19. Across the study: Nucleic acid was either cDNA or gDNA, and it came from T cells, B-cell-depleted T cells, or PBMCs.

Here immunoSEQ multiplex PCR was the method, and the copy in TCRdb shows in-frame clones only, minus some. The sample shows about 110,000 clones, around 80% of them seen only once. CDR3 size: 15 residues. The germline CDR1 and CDR2 sequences are SQVTM and ANQGSEA. The V segment lost 4 bases and the J segment 5 bases; nucleotides outside the gene matches: 13. The sample comprised peripheral blood. The receptor comes from a human donor in a cohort sampled during active or convalescent COVID-19. The chain joins TRBV29-1 to TRBJ2-5, with 7 bases lining up with TRBD2. The DNA for the CDR3 is TGCAGCGTTGGGCAGCGGGAAGGGTTCTTCGAGACCCAGTACTTC. Amino acids: CSVGQREGFFETQYF.